What follows describes a single TCR beta chain. No antigen is known for it. The V end was cut by 4 bases, the J end by 2 bases, with 10 bases between. This CDR3 has 15 residues. CDR1 is SGHKS, CDR2 YYEKEE, per germline (reference sequence). Every one of the donors was a Caucasian adult that lived in Nashville, Tennessee. The data belong to a study of shared clonotypes between healthy human individuals. Study details: Per donor, CD8 memory used one plate, CD8 naive used two, CD4 memory used three and CD4 naive used three. Study-wide findings and caveats: Generation of non-shared clonotypes was less probable than generation of clonotypes shared by all four donors.

Researchers divided each subset's genomic DNA evenly across several immunoSEQ plates. Generated by immunoSEQ multiplex PCR, the TCRdb table keeps only in-frame clones and is missing some. The sample carries roughly 500,000 clones, less than 96% recorded once. The receptor comes from a woman between 25 and 40 years old in good health. What was sequenced was naive CD4+ T cells sorted from blood. Subset meaning: CD45RA+ positively selected. The chain joins TRBV5-5 to TRBJ2-6; D is possibly TRBD2 (5 bases). CDR3 bases: TGTGCCAGCAGCAAGGAACTAGCTGGGGCCAACGTCCTGACTTTC. Translated: CASSKELAGANVLTF.